This T cell receptor (beta chain) appears in the sequencing data of a study of beta chain features in type 1 diabetes. The authors reverse transcribed all of the isolated RNA, so sequencing captured expressed TCRB transcripts. The assay was immunoSEQ multiplex PCR, and TCRdb's table has in-frame clones only and misses some. The table shows some 250,000 clones, with about 30% occurring only once. Trimming took 5 bases from V and 4 from J, leaving 12 bases between them. The length of the CDR3 is 13 residues. From germline, CDR1 is SGHRS and CDR2 YFSETQ. This sequence was found in a man under 40 in good health. This chain connects TRBV5-1 to TRBJ2-5, with D tentatively TRBD1 (6 bases). Sequencing was carried out using central memory CD4+ T cells from blood. The CDR3 sequence is CASRLQQGETQYF. DNA of the CDR3: TGCGCCAGCAGGCTCCAACAGGGAGAGACCCAGTACTTC.